Following are 6 T cell receptor beta chains from one sample sequenced in a study of T cells in Graves' hyperthyroidism and ophthalmopathy. Researchers amplified the TCR beta CDR3 regions from RNA transcripts. The HTBI primer set drove a first-round RT-PCR of the TCR CDR3. TCRdb independently ran MiXCR on the multiplex PCR reads; one entry per CDR3 protein. Of about 420,000 distinct CDR3 sequences in the sample, approximately 14% were seen once. Material: blood. The receptors were gathered from a woman aged 18-29 years with Graves' hyperthyroidism.

This clonotype came up many times. The chain links TRBV6-1 to TRBJ1-1; 8 bases line up with TRBD1. The CDR3 runs 16 residues. V trimming: 4 bases; J trimming: 11 bases; junction bases outside the gene matches: 18. CDR1 and CDR2 (germline): MNHNS, SASEGT. The CDR3 loop reads CASSGDDRGGRGGAFF. Written as DNA, the CDR3 is TGTGCCAGCAGTGGGGATGACAGGGGCGGACGAGGTGGGGCTTTCTTT.

At least ten counts were recorded for this clonotype. The V and J genes are TRBV12-3 or TRBV12-4 and TRBJ2-3, with TRBD2 matching over 12 bases. V shed 9 bases and J 3 bases; nucleotides not matched to a gene: 4. This CDR3 has 14 residues. The CDR3 DNA reads as TGTGCCAGTCTAGCGGGGGGGTATACAGATACGCAGTATTTT. It is translated as CASLAGGYTDTQYF.

This clonotype was seen a handful of times. J is TRBJ2-7 and V is TRBV2, with D hard to call. The V gene's germline CDR1 is SNHLY and CDR2 FYNNEI. Trimming left V 1 base short and J 6 bases short, with 13 bases between. The CDR3 runs to 14 residues. The CDR3 loop is CASSEDKSWVEQYF. The CDR3 DNA reads TGTGCCAGCAGTGAAGACAAGTCGTGGGTCGAGCAGTACTTC.

This clonotype was found a few times. The rearrangement uses TRBV19 and TRBJ1-3; 8 bases map to TRBD1. The CDR3 sequence is 16 residues long. Germline CDR1 LNHDA, CDR2 SQIVND (reference sequence). V gave up 4 bases and J gave up 0 bases; unmatched junction bases: 5. CDR3 sequence: CASSRDRIPSGNTIYF. In nucleotides, the CDR3 is TGTGCCAGTAGTAGGGACAGGATCCCCTCTGGAAACACCATATATTTT.

This clonotype was seen repeatedly, ten times or more. This chain connects TRBV5-6 to TRBJ2-7, with 7 bases aligning to TRBD2. The germline V gene encodes CDR1 SGHDT and CDR2 YYEEEE. Trimming removed 4 bases from V and 2 bases from J; junction bases left unmatched: 6. This CDR3 has 14 residues. CDR3 sequence: CASSRLADPYEQYF. The CDR3 DNA reads TGTGCCAGCAGCCGACTAGCAGATCCCTACGAGCAGTACTTC.

This clonotype has a count of ten or more. The chain uses TRBV12-3 or TRBV12-4 and TRBJ2-5, with 13 bases matching TRBD2. This CDR3 contains 16 residues. Unmatched junction bases numbered 9, after V lost 6 bases and J lost 5 bases. CDR3 nucleotide sequence: TGTGCCAGCAGCCCGGGACTAGCGGGGTCTGGGGAGACCCAGTACTTC. It is translated as CASSPGLAGSGETQYF.